Listed here are 16 T cell receptor beta chains from one sample, sequenced in a study of blood T cell repertoires in COVID-19. Clones were sequenced by immunoSEQ multiplex PCR, and TCRdb holds only the in-frame ones, with some missing. The profile shows roughly 300,000 clones, approximately 84% of them singletons. Specimen: PBMCs or T cells enriched from blood (not recorded which). Receptors originate from a woman between 25 and 40 years old who had recovered from COVID-19.

The rearrangement links TRBV5-6 to TRBJ1-2; 7 bases align to TRBD1. In germline, CDR1 is SGHDT, CDR2 YYEEEE. The V gene end was trimmed by 4 bases and the J gene end by 4 bases; junction bases not matched to a gene: 19. The CDR3 spans 18 residues. The chain's CDR3 is CASSDPGPRQGFGYGYTF. The CDR3 nucleotides are TGTGCCAGCAGCGATCCCGGACCTCGACAGGGATTCGGCTATGGCTACACCTTC.

The rearrangement uses TRBV28 and TRBJ1-2; 9 bases line up with TRBD1. V lost 2 bases and J lost 1; bases outside the gene matches: 8. This CDR3 has 17 residues. Germline CDR1 reads MDHEN; CDR2 reads SYDVKM. DNA for the CDR3: TGTGCCAGCAGTTTAGCTTCGGGGACAGGGAATAACTATGGCTACACCTTC. Translation: CASSLASGTGNNYGYTF.

V is TRBV5-5 and J is TRBJ2-7; D not resolved. Per germline, CDR1 SGHKS and CDR2 YYEKEE (reference sequence). V lost 0 bases to trimming and J lost 0 bases, with 7 bases between them. The CDR3 extends over 14 amino acids. The CDR3 protein is CASSLAQLSYEQYF. CDR3 in DNA: TGTGCCAGCAGCTTGGCACAGCTCTCCTACGAGCAGTACTTC.

The chain carries TRBV30 and TRBJ1-2, with D possibly being TRBD1 (5 bases). The CDR3 runs to 14 residues. The V gene lost 0 bases and the J gene lost 4 bases, with 12 bases spanning the gap. Looked up from germline, CDR1 is GTSNPN and CDR2 is SVGIG (reference sequence). The DNA of the CDR3 is TGTGCCTGGAGTGTACCAAGGGGCGGCTATGGCTACACCTTC. The encoded protein is CAWSVPRGGYGYTF.

The genes are TRBV3-1 (or the pseudogene TRBV3-2) and TRBJ1-2; the match to TRBD1 covers 9 bases. This CDR3 contains 15 residues. The ends lost 4 bases at V and 1 base at J; junction bases unmatched: 4. CDR1 is LGHDT and CDR2 is YNNKEL in the germline V gene (reference sequence). In nucleotides, the CDR3 is TGTGCCAGCAGCCCCCGGGACAGGGTTAACTATGGCTACACCTTC. Translated: CASSPRDRVNYGYTF.

The genes are TRBV28 and TRBJ1-6; 9 bases agree with TRBD1. Looked up from germline, CDR1 is MDHEN and CDR2 is SYDVKM. V lost 1 base and J lost 9; bases outside the gene matches: 7. This CDR3 is 16 amino acids long. The CDR3 region has the DNA TGTGCCAGCAGTTTATACCCCGGACAGGGGAGTTCACCCCTCCACTTT. Its protein is CASSLYPGQGSSPLHF. The full variable domain, with the rest looked up from reference TRBV28 and TRBJ1-6, is DVKVTQSSRYLVKRTGEKVFLECVQDMDHENMFWYRQDPGLGLRLIYFSYDVKMKEKGDIPEGYSVSREKKERFSLILESASTNQTSMYLCASSLYPGQGSSPLHFGNGTRLTVT.

The chain combines TRBV19 with TRBJ2-3, with TRBD1 identical over 10 bases. Germline-derived CDR1 and CDR2 are LNHDA and SQIVND (reference sequence). The CDR3 extends over 16 amino acids. Unmatched junction bases numbered 9, after V lost 4 bases and J lost 5 bases. CDR3 sequence: CASSRRQGAFQDTQYF. The CDR3 DNA is TGTGCCAGTAGTAGGAGACAGGGGGCCTTTCAAGATACGCAGTATTTT.

This clone has just a few counts. The rearrangement uses TRBV2 and TRBJ1-6; D remains ambiguous. V lost 8 bases to trimming and J lost 5 bases, with 10 bases between them. The CDR3 sequence is 13 residues long. Germline-derived CDR1 and CDR2 are SNHLY and FYNNEI. The CDR3 bases are TGTGCCAGCGGCCGTGATCATAATTCACCCCTCCACTTT. It codes for CASGRDHNSPLHF.

This sequence joins TRBV25-1 and TRBJ1-3; D gene uncertain. The CDR3 loop spans 14 amino acids. Trimming took 8 bases from V and 4 from J, leaving 15 bases between them. Per the germline V gene, CDR1 is MGHDK and CDR2 is SYGVNS. This CDR3 reads CASRPMGEGNTIYF. CDR3 DNA: TGTGCCAGCCGGCCTATGGGAGAAGGAAACACCATATATTTT.

The chain employs TRBV4-1 and TRBJ1-4, with 9 bases that match TRBD1. V lost 4 bases, J lost 4 bases, and 4 bases stayed unmatched. CDR1 MGHRA and CDR2 YSYEKL come from the germline V gene. This CDR3 comprises 15 residues. The CDR3, as DNA: TGCGCCAGCAGCCTCCGGACAGGGGATAATGAAAAACTGTTTTTT. Amino acid sequence: CASSLRTGDNEKLFF.

The J gene is TRBJ2-7, the V gene TRBV6-6, with 8 positions matching TRBD2. Trimming removed 6 bases from V and 3 bases from J; junction bases left unmatched: 10. There are 15 residues in the CDR3. CDR1 and CDR2 from the germline V gene are MNHNY and SVGAGI (reference sequence). This CDR3 is CASSQERGTNYEQYF. The CDR3 nucleotides are TGTGCCAGCAGCCAGGAGCGGGGGACAAACTACGAGCAGTACTTC.

The chain has TRBV7-9 and TRBJ1-1; the D gene is possibly TRBD1 (5 bases). Per germline, CDR1 SEHNR and CDR2 FQNEAQ (reference sequence). The CDR3 spans 13 residues. V lost 3 bases to trimming and J lost 4 bases, with 9 bases between them. The CDR3 bases are TGTGCCAGCAGCTTGCGGGACCCCACTGAAGCTTTCTTT. Translating gives CASSLRDPTEAFF.

The gene calls are TRBV2 and TRBJ1-6; possible D gene TRBD1, 6 bases. This CDR3 spans 13 amino acids. With 2 bases removed from V and 15 bases from J, the gap between germline ends came to 14 bases. Germline V CDR1 and CDR2: SNHLY, FYNNEI. This chain's CDR3 is CASSESPGVHLHF. The CDR3 region has the DNA TGTGCCAGCAGTGAATCTCCAGGGGTCCACCTCCACTTT.

This clone was detected once. This chain uses TRBV28 with TRBJ2-1, with unresolved D. This CDR3 is built from 13 residues. Between the trimmed V and J ends, which lost 5 bases and 4 bases, there was a span of 9 bases. From germline, CDR1 is MDHEN and CDR2 SYDVKM. CDR3 nucleotides: TGTGCCAGCAGTGGCAGAATGTACAATGAGCAGTTCTTC. Amino acid sequence: CASSGRMYNEQFF.

The V gene is TRBV5-1, the J gene TRBJ2-3; D remains unclear. V was clipped by 2 bases and J by 0 bases, with 7 bases between them. This CDR3 comprises 14 residues. Germline assignment: CDR1 SGHRS and CDR2 YFSETQ. The CDR3 nucleotides read TGCGCCAGCAGCTTCTCGACTAGCACAGATACGCAGTATTTT. Protein: CASSFSTSTDTQYF.

The table lists this clone with a count of one. The genes are TRBV7-2 and TRBJ2-7; TRBD2 matches 7 bases. The CDR3 consists of 14 residues. V lost 0 bases and J lost 4; bases outside the gene matches: 3. Germline values: CDR1 SGHTA, CDR2 FQGNSA. CDR3 residues: CASSLAGGGYEQYF. The DNA of the CDR3 is TGTGCCAGCAGCTTAGCTGGGGGGGGTTACGAGCAGTACTTC.